This T cell receptor (beta chain) came from a study of CD8+CD57+ T cells in acquired aplastic anemia. Whole-study results and caveats: Patients and controls shared some 30 CD8+ CDR3 sequences, highly expressed in patients.

The TCR beta profiling, which covered VDJ combination and CDR3 sequence, was carried out using genomic DNA as the template. TCRdb re-derived calls from the reads in MiXCR, one entry per CDR3 protein. Among roughly 130,000 distinct CDR3 sequences listed, around 50% were seen once. V lost 5 bases, J lost 2 bases, and 13 bases lay in between. CDR3 length: 14 residues. Germline-derived CDR1 and CDR2 are SGHVS and FQNEAQ. This clonotype has ten or more counts. Its antigen is still unknown. This receptor was taken from a human donor in good health, serving as a control. This chain links TRBV7-8 with TRBJ2-7; tentatively, D is TRBD2 (6 bases). Sequencing input: sorted CD4+, CD8+, or CD8+CD57+ T cells (not recorded which) from PBMCs. The CDR3 sequence is CASSHGTRTYEQYF. The CDR3 region has the DNA TGTGCCAGCAGCCACGGGACTCGAACCTACGAGCAGTACTTC.